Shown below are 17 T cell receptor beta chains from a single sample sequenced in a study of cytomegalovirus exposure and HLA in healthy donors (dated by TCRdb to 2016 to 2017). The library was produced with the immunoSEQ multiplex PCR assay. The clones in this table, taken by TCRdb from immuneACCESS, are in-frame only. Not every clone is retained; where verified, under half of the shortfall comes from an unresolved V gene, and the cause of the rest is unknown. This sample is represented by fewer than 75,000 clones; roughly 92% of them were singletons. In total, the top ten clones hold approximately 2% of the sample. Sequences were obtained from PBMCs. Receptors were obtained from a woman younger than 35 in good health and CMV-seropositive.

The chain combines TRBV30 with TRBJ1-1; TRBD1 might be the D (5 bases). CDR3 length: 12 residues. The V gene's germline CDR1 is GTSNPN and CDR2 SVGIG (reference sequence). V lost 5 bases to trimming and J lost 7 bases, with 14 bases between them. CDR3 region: CAWGRDGDEAFF. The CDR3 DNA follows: TGTGCCTGGGGGAGGGACGGAGATGAAGCTTTCTTT.

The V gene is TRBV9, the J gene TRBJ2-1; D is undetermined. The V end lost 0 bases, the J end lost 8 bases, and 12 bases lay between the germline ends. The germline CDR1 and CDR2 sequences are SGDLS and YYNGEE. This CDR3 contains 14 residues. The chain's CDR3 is CASSVVEARDEQFF. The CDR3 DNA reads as TGTGCCAGCAGCGTAGTAGAGGCCCGAGATGAGCAGTTCTTC.

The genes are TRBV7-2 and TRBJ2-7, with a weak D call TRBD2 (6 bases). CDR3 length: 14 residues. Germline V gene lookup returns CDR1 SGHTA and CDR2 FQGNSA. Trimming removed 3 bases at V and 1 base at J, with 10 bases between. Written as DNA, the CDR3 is TGTGCCAGCAGCTTCTCGGGGAGGTCCTACGAGCAGTACTTC. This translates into CASSFSGRSYEQYF. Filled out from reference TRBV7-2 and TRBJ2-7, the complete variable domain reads GAGVSQSPSNKVTEKGKDVELRCDPISGHTALYWYRQSLGQGLEFLIYFQGNSAPDKSGLPSDRFSAERTGGSVSTLTIQRTQQEDSAVYLCASSFSGRSYEQYFGPGTRLTVT.

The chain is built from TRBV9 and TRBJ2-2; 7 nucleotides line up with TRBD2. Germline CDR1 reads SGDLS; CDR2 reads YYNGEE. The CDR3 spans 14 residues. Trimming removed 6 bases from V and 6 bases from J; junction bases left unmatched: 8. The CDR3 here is CASTREEVSGELFF. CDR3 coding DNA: TGTGCCAGCACACGGGAGGAAGTGTCCGGGGAGCTGTTTTTT.

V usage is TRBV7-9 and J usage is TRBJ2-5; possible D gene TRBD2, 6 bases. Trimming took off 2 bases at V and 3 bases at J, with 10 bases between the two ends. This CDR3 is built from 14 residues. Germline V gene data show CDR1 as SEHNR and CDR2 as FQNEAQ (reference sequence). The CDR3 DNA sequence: TGTGCCAGCAGCTTATGGTCTAGCGAAGAGACCCAGTACTTC. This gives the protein CASSLWSSEETQYF. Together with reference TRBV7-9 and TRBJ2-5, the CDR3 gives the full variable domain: DTGVSQNPRHKITKRGQNVTFRCDPISEHNRLYWYRQTLGQGPEFLTYFQNEAQLEKSRLLSDRFSAERPKGSFSTLEIQRTEQGDSAMYLCASSLWSSEETQYFGPGTRLLVL.

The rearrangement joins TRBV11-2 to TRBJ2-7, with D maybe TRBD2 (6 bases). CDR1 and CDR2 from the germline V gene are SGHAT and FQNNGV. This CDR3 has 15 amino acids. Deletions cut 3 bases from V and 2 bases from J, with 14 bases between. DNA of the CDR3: TGTGCCAGCAGCTTTGTGGCGGGGCCGGCCTACGAGCAGTACTTC. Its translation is CASSFVAGPAYEQYF.

The CDR3 sequence is CASSSRRGGAFSTDTQYF. In DNA form, the CDR3 reads TGTGCCAGCAGCTCCCGTAGGGGCGGGGCCTTTAGCACAGATACGCAGTATTTT. The J gene is TRBJ2-3, the V gene TRBV7-2; D might be TRBD2 (6 bases). Germline V gene data show CDR1 as SGHTA and CDR2 as FQGNSA. CDR3 length: 18 residues. Trimming shortened V by 4 bases and J by 0 bases, and 20 bases separated the two germline ends. Combining the CDR3 with reference TRBV7-2 and TRBJ2-3 gives the whole variable domain GAGVSQSPSNKVTEKGKDVELRCDPISGHTALYWYRQSLGQGLEFLIYFQGNSAPDKSGLPSDRFSAERTGGSVSTLTIQRTQQEDSAVYLCASSSRRGGAFSTDTQYFGPGTRLTVL.

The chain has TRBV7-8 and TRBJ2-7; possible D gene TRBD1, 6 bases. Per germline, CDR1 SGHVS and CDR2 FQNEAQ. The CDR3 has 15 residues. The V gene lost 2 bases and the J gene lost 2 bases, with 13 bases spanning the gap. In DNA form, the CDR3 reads TGTGCCAGCAGCTTAACAGGGCAGTCCCCCTACGAGCAGTACTTC. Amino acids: CASSLTGQSPYEQYF.

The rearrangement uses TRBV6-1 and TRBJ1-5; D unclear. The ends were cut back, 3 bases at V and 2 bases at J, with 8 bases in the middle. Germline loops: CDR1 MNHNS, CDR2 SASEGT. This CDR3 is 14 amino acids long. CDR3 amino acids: CASSEVAGNQPQHF. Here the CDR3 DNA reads TGTGCCAGCAGTGAGGTGGCAGGCAATCAGCCCCAGCATTTT.

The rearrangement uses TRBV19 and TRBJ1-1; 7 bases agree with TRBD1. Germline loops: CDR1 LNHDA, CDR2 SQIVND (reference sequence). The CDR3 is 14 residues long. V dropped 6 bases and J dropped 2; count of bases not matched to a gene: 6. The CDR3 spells CASRRGGGNTEAFF. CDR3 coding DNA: TGTGCCAGTAGACGAGGGGGCGGAAACACTGAAGCTTTCTTT.

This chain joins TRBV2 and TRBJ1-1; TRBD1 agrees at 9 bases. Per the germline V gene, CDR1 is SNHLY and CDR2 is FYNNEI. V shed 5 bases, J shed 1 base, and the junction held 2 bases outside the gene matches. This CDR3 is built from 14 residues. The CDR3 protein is CASSMTGGNTEAFF. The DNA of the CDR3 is TGTGCCAGCAGTATGACAGGGGGGAACACTGAAGCTTTCTTT.

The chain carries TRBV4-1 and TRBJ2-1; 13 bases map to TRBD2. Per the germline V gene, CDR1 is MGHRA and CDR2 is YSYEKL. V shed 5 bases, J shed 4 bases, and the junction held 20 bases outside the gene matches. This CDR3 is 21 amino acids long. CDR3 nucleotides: TGCGCCAGCAGCTCGAACCTCCGGGACAGGGTGACTAGCGGGGGGTACAATGAGCAGTTCTTC. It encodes CASSSNLRDRVTSGGYNEQFF.

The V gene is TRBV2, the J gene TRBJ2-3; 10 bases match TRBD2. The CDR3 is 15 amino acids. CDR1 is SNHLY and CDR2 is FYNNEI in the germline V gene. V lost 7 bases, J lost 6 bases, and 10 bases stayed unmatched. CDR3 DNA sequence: TGTGCCAGCAACCGGCATGTAGCGGGGGGTGATACGCAGTATTTT. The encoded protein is CASNRHVAGGDTQYF.

Written as DNA, the CDR3 is TGTGCCTGGAGGGGCAGGGGTGGCCCAGATACGCAGTATTTT. This encodes CAWRGRGGPDTQYF. This chain uses TRBV30 with TRBJ2-3; maybe TRBD1 (6 bases). The germline CDR1 and CDR2 sequences are GTSNPN and SVGIG (reference sequence). CDR3 length: 14 amino acids. The ends were cut back, 3 bases at V and 4 bases at J, with 14 bases in the middle.

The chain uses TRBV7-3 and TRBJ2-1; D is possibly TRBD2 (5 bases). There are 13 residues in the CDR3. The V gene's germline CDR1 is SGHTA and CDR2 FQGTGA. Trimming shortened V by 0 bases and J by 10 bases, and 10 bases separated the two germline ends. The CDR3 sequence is CASSLTPTREQFF. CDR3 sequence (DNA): TGTGCCAGCAGCTTAACCCCTACTAGAGAGCAGTTCTTC.

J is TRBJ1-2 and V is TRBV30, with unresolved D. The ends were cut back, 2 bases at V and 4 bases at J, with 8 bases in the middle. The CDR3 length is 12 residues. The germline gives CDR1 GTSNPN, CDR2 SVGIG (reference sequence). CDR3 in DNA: TGTGCCTGGAGTCGCCAGATCTATGGCTACACCTTC. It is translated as CAWSRQIYGYTF.

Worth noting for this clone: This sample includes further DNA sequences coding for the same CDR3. The CDR3: CATSRDLGYGYTF. The CDR3 DNA reads as TGTGCCACCAGCAGAGATCTAGGCTATGGCTACACCTTC. This chain uses TRBV15 with TRBJ1-2; D gene uncertain. V lost 0 bases to trimming and J lost 4 bases, with 6 bases between them. CDR1 is LNHNV, CDR2 YYDKDF, per germline (reference sequence). The CDR3 has 13 amino acids.